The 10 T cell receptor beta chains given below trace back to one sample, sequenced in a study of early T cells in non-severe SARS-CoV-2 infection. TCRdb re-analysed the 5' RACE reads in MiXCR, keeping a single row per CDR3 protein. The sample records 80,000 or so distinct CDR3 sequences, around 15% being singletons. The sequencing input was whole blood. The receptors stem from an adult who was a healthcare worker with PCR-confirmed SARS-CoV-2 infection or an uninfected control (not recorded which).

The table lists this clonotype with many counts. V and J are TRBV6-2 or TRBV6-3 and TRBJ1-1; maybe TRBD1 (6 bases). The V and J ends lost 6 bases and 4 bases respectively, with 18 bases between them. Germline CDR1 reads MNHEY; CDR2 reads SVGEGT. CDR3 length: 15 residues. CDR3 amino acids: CASSPLGTRGTEAFF. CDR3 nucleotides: TGTGCCAGCAGCCCACTGGGTACCAGGGGCACTGAAGCTTTCTTT.

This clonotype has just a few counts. CDR3 in DNA: TGTGCCAGCAGCTTAGCCGGGACTCGGCAAGAGACCCAGTACTTC. This encodes CASSLAGTRQETQYF. This chain uses TRBV11-2 with TRBJ2-5, with a weak D call TRBD2 (6 bases). This CDR3 is 15 amino acids long. V lost 1 base and J 2 bases, leaving 11 bases between the germline ends. The germline V gene has CDR1 SGHAT and CDR2 FQNNGV.

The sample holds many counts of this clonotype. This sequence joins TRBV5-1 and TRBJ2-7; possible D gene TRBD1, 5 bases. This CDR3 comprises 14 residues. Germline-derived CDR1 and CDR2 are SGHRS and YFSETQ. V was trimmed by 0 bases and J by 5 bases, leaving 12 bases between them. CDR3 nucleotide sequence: TGCGCCAGCAGCTTGGAAGGGGCTTGGAACGAGCAGTACTTC. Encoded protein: CASSLEGAWNEQYF. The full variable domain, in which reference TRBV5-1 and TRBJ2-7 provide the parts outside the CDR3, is KAGVTQTPRYLIKTRGQQVTLSCSPISGHRSVSWYQQTPGQGLQFLFEYFSETQRNKGNFPGRFSGRQFSNSRSEMNVSTLELGDSALYLCASSLEGAWNEQYFGPGTRLTVT.

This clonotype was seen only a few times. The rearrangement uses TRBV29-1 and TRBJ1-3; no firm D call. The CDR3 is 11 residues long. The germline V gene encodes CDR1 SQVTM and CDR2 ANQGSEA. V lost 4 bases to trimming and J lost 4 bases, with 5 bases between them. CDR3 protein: CSVVRGNTIYF. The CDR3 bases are TGCAGCGTTGTAAGAGGAAACACCATATATTTT.

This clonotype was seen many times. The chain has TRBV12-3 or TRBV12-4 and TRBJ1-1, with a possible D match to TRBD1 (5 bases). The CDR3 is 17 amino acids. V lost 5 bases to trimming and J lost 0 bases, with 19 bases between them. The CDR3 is CASSPGTWLGMNTEAFF. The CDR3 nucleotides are TGTGCCAGCAGTCCAGGGACCTGGTTGGGTATGAACACTGAAGCTTTCTTT.

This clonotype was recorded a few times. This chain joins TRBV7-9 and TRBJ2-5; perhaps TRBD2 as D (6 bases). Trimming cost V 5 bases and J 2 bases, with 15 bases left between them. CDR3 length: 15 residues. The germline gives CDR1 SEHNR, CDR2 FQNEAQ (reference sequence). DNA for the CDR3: TGTGCCAGCAGCGTTTGGCGGGGACTTCAAGAGACCCAGTACTTC. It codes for CASSVWRGLQETQYF.

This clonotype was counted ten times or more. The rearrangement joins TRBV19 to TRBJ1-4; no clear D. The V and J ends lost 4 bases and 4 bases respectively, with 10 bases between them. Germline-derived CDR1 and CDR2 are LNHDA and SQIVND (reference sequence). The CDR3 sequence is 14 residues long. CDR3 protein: CASSTQFNNEKLFF. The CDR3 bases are TGTGCCAGTAGTACCCAGTTCAATAATGAAAAACTGTTTTTT.

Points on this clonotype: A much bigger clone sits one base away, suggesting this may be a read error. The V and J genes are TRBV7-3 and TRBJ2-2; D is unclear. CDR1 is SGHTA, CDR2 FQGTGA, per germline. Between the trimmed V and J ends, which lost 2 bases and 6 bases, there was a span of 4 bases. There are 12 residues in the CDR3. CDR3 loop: CASSLGPGELFF. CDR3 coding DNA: TGTGCCAGCAGCTTAGGCCCCGGGGAGCTGTTTTTT.

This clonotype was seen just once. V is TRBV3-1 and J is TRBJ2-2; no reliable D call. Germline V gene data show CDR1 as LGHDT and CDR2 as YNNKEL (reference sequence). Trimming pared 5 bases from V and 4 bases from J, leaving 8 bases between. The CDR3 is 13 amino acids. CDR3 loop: CASSSRATGELFF. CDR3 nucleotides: TGTGCCAGCAGCTCTAGGGCCACCGGGGAGCTGTTTTTT.

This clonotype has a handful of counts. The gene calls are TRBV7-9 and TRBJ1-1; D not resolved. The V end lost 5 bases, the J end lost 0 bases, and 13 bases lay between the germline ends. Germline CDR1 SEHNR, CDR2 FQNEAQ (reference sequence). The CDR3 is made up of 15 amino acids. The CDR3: CASSPSRIMNTEAFF. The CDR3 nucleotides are TGTGCCAGCAGCCCGTCGAGGATCATGAACACTGAAGCTTTCTTT.